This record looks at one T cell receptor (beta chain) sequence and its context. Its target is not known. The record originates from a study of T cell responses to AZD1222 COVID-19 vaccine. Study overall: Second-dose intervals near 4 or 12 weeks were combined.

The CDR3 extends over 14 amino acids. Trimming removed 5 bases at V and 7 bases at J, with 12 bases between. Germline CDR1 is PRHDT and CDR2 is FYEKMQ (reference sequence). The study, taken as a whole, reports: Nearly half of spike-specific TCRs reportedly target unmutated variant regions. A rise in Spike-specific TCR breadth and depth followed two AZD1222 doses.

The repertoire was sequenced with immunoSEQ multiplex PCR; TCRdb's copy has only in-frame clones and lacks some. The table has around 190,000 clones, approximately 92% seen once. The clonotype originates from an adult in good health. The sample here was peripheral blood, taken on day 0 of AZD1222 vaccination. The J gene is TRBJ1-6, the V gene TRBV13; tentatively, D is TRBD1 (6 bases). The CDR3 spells CASSQQGYNSPLHF. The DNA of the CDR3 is TGTGCCAGCAGCCAACAGGGATACAATTCACCCCTCCACTTT.